The entry below gives a single T cell receptor (beta chain) sequence along with its context. Its specificity is not known. The CDR3 totals 15 residues. The germline V gene has CDR1 LGHNA and CDR2 YNFKEQ. V shed 1 base, J shed 4 bases, and the junction held 6 bases outside the gene matches. No infections or other immune events were documented during collection. This sample is part of a study of identifying expanded T cells in peripheral blood. Study-level results: Over approximately two and four weeks, about 15 and 19 clones changed, versus around 1.1 between replicates. Across healthy donors, higher total template counts meant significantly greater approximately 2-week count variance.

Method: immunoSEQ multiplex PCR; TCRdb's copy keeps in-frame clones and lacks some. The table lists some 78,000 clones, over 80% of them singletons, with less than 20% in the top ten. The J gene is TRBJ2-7, the V gene TRBV4-2; 8 bases fit TRBD2. This clonotype was obtained from a person aged 18 to 75 in good health. The sample comprised blood. The CDR3 region has the DNA TGTGCCAGCAGCCAAGTAGTGACTAGCGAGTACGAGCAGTACTTC. Protein product: CASSQVVTSEYEQYF.